This is a list of T cell receptor beta chains from one sample in a study of T cell responses to AZD1222 COVID-19 vaccine. Clones were sequenced by immunoSEQ multiplex PCR, and TCRdb holds only the in-frame ones, with some missing. The table shows 110,000 or so clones, with 70% to 90% occurring only once. The sample here was peripheral blood, taken on day 0 of AZD1222 vaccination. The source of these receptors is an adult in good health. CDR3s include the opening cysteine and the closing phenylalanine or tryptophan. D genes are given only for firm matches. Expanded clones get a size class; other rows say once, few or many, or leave the size out.

clone_size,v_call,j_call,d_call,cdr3_aa,cdr3_nt
-,TRBV30,TRBJ1-6,-,CAWSVPWTAGYNSPLHF,TGTGCCTGGAGTGTACCTTGGACGGCCGGTTATAATTCACCCCTCCACTTT
-,TRBV27,TRBJ1-4,-,CASMEGTNEKLFF,TGTGCCAGCATGGAGGGGACTAATGAAAAACTGTTTTTT
-,TRBV5-6,TRBJ1-3,-,CASSLGQVDTIYF,TGTGCCAGCAGCTTGGGACAGGTCGACACCATATATTTT
-,TRBV27,TRBJ1-1,-,CATSFLRNTEAFF,TGTGCCACCTCCTTCCTGCGGAACACTGAAGCTTTCTTT
few,TRBV7-2,TRBJ2-5,-,CASTPTPGETQYF,TGTGCCAGCACCCCTACCCCGGGAGAGACCCAGTACTTC
few,TRBV19,TRBJ1-3,TRBD1,CASSFGQGLPSSGNTIYF,TGTGCCAGTAGTTTCGGACAGGGTCTACCTAGCTCTGGAAACACCATATATTTT
-,TRBV7-2,TRBJ1-4,-,CASSPAEGPNEKLFF,TGTGCCAGCAGCCCGGCCGAGGGGCCAAATGAAAAACTGTTTTTT
-,TRBV29-1,TRBJ2-1,-,CSVEQGGRLSSYNEQFF,TGCAGCGTAGAACAGGGTGGAAGATTAAGCTCCTACAATGAGCAGTTCTTC
-,TRBV23-1,TRBJ1-2,-,CASSQRAAKGYTF,TGCGCCAGCAGTCAACGGGCAGCCAAGGGCTACACCTTC
-,TRBV11-2,TRBJ2-2,-,CASSLVAAGELFF,TGTGCCAGCAGCTTAGTGGCGGCCGGGGAGCTGTTTTTT
-,TRBV6-6,TRBJ2-5,-,CASSYSRSETQYF,TGTGCCAGCAGTTACTCGAGAAGCGAGACCCAGTACTTC
-,TRBV27,TRBJ1-1,TRBD1,CASSFLDRGPGTEAFF,TGTGCCAGCAGTTTTTTGGACAGGGGGCCGGGCACTGAAGCTTTCTTT
-,TRBV19,TRBJ1-4,-,CASTARTNEKLFF,TGTGCCAGTACGGCCAGAACTAATGAAAAACTGTTTTTT
-,TRBV4-2,TRBJ2-1,TRBD1,CASSQAGQGVGEQFF,TGTGCCAGCAGCCAAGCGGGACAGGGGGTAGGAGAGCAGTTCTTC
once,TRBV5-1,TRBJ1-4,-,CASSYSGEVEKLFF,TGCGCCAGCAGCTATTCGGGGGAGGTTGAAAAACTGTTTTTT
-,TRBV3-1/TRBV3-2,TRBJ1-1,-,CASSQDYANTEAFF,TGTGCCAGCAGCCAAGATTACGCGAACACTGAAGCTTTCTTT
-,TRBV3-1/TRBV3-2,TRBJ2-7,-,CASSQASGGSYEQYF,TGTGCCAGCAGCCAAGCTTCTGGGGGGTCCTACGAGCAGTACTTC
-,TRBV7-2,TRBJ2-1,TRBD2,CASSFGRGGNEQFF,TGTGCCAGCAGCTTTGGGCGGGGGGGAAATGAGCAGTTCTTC
-,TRBV4-1,TRBJ2-7,TRBD1,CASSHATGGVEQYF,TGCGCCAGCAGCCACGCGACAGGGGGCGTCGAGCAGTACTTC
-,TRBV5-1,TRBJ1-1,-,CASGTGEGLAEAFF,TGCGCCAGCGGGACCGGGGAAGGGTTGGCTGAAGCTTTCTTT
-,TRBV2,TRBJ1-2,-,CASNREVAIGYTF,TGTGCCAGTAACAGGGAGGTTGCTATTGGCTACACCTTC
-,TRBV4-1,TRBJ1-2,-,CASSQEALSGYTF,TGCGCCAGCAGCCAAGAAGCTTTGTCTGGCTACACCTTC
once,TRBV28,TRBJ1-5,-,CASSLLGAGNQPQHF,TGTGCCAGCAGTTTATTGGGTGCGGGCAATCAGCCCCAGCATTTT
-,TRBV5-1,TRBJ1-4,-,CASSPTGGNEKLFF,TGCGCCAGCAGCCCGACAGGTGGAAATGAAAAACTGTTTTTT
-,TRBV18,TRBJ1-3,-,CASSPSGVSGNTIYF,TGTGCCAGCTCACCATCAGGCGTCTCTGGAAACACCATATATTTT
-,TRBV5-1,TRBJ1-2,TRBD1,CASSPGGYYGYTF,TGCGCCAGCTCCCCAGGGGGCTACTATGGCTACACCTTC
-,TRBV2,TRBJ2-5,TRBD2,CASTGLAYQETQYF,TGTGCCAGCACGGGACTAGCGTACCAAGAGACCCAGTACTTC
-,TRBV6-5,TRBJ1-2,-,CASNTRGLKDYTF,TGTGCCAGCAACACCAGAGGGCTTAAGGACTACACCTTC
once,TRBV9,TRBJ2-5,TRBD2,CASSVETSGQETQYF,TGTGCCAGCAGCGTAGAAACTAGCGGTCAAGAGACCCAGTACTTC
-,TRBV3-1/TRBV3-2,TRBJ2-2,-,CASSQLDVELFF,TGTGCCAGCAGCCAACTGGACGTGGAGCTGTTTTTT
once,TRBV18,TRBJ1-1,-,CASSPLSSIWGAKNTEAFF,TGTGCCAGCTCACCACTAAGCTCCATCTGGGGGGCAAAAAACACTGAAGCTTTCTTT
-,TRBV5-4,TRBJ2-2,TRBD1,CASSLAGQGGTGELFF,TGTGCCAGCAGCTTGGCGGGACAGGGCGGAACCGGGGAGCTGTTTTTT
few,TRBV13,TRBJ2-7,TRBD2,CASSLIGGGYEQYF,TGTGCCAGCAGCTTAATCGGCGGGGGCTACGAGCAGTACTTC
-,TRBV13,TRBJ2-1,TRBD2,CASSLAASGRNEQFF,TGTGCCAGCAGCTTAGCAGCTAGCGGGAGGAATGAGCAGTTCTTC
-,TRBV6-1,TRBJ2-2,-,CASSEYEGAGGELFF,TGTGCCAGCAGTGAATATGAGGGTGCCGGCGGGGAGCTGTTTTTT
-,TRBV29-1,TRBJ1-4,-,CSVDRDEKLFF,TGCAGCGTTGACAGGGATGAAAAACTGTTTTTT
-,TRBV19,TRBJ1-6,TRBD1,CASSIAAGTGTSPLHF,TGTGCCAGTAGTATAGCCGCCGGGACAGGGACTTCACCCCTCCACTTT